This entry lists 8 T cell receptor beta chains sequenced from one sample in a study of control samples from healthy donors and cancer patients. Some clones are missing from TCRdb's copy, which holds only in-frame ones; the method was immunoSEQ multiplex PCR. Of 150,000 to 200,000 clones detected, around 90% appear once; the ten largest clones hold around 13%. Specimen: blood. These receptors were taken from a man in his thirties or forties in good health.

J is TRBJ1-1 and V is TRBV6-6, with 8 bases fitting TRBD1. Germline values: CDR1 MNHNY, CDR2 SVGAGI (reference sequence). J was trimmed by 4 bases and V by 5 bases; bases with no gene match: 6. CDR3 length: 14 residues. CDR3 residues: CASSRSQGVTEAFF. DNA of the CDR3: TGTGCCAGCAGTCGATCACAGGGGGTCACTGAAGCTTTCTTT.

This chain connects TRBV6-6 to TRBJ1-3, with unresolved D. Germline values: CDR1 MNHNY, CDR2 SVGAGI (reference sequence). Trimming cost V 0 bases and J 4 bases, with 10 bases left between them. The CDR3 covers 15 residues. The CDR3: CASSYSNDKGNTIYF. The CDR3 DNA is TGTGCCAGCAGTTACTCGAACGATAAGGGAAACACCATATATTTT.

This chain joins TRBV25-1 and TRBJ2-7; 9 nucleotides match TRBD2. J was trimmed by 4 bases and V by 3 bases; bases with no gene match: 7. Germline V gene data show CDR1 as MGHDK and CDR2 as SYGVNS. This CDR3 is built from 15 residues. CDR3 bases: TGTGCCAGCAGTGACGCCGGGACTAGCCCATACGAGCAGTACTTC. Protein product: CASSDAGTSPYEQYF.

This sequence joins TRBV28 and TRBJ1-6, with a tentative D call TRBD1 (5 bases). This CDR3 is 16 amino acids long. Trimming cost V 3 bases and J 7 bases, with 16 bases left between them. The germline V gene encodes CDR1 MDHEN and CDR2 SYDVKM. CDR3 coding DNA: TGTGCCAGCAGTTTCAAGAGCTTCACAGGAAATTCACCCCTCCACTTT. Its protein product is CASSFKSFTGNSPLHF.

The chain carries TRBV28 and TRBJ2-7; 8 bases fit TRBD1. V shed 10 bases, J shed 1 base, and the junction held 9 bases outside the gene matches. CDR3 size: 14 residues. Germline-derived CDR1 and CDR2 are MDHEN and SYDVKM. CDR3 amino acids: CAIASGGKSYEQYF. DNA of the CDR3: TGTGCCATCGCCTCAGGGGGCAAGTCCTACGAGCAGTACTTC.

This clone appeared a few times. The rearrangement links TRBV6-1 to TRBJ2-3; weak D call: TRBD1 (5 bases). V lost 2 bases, J lost 7 bases, and 13 bases lay in between. CDR1 is MNHNS and CDR2 is SASEGT in the germline V gene. CDR3 length: 14 amino acids. CDR3: CASSESGGQYTQYF. CDR3 coding DNA: TGTGCCAGCAGTGAATCGGGCGGACAATATACGCAGTATTTT.

The chain couples TRBV19 to TRBJ2-3; 7 nucleotides align to TRBD1. CDR1 is LNHDA and CDR2 is SQIVND in the germline V gene (reference sequence). J lost 3 bases, V lost 4 bases, and 10 bases had no gene match. The CDR3 is 16 amino acids. The CDR3 region is CASSNQRQGWTDTQYF. The CDR3 bases are TGTGCCAGTAGTAACCAGAGACAGGGATGGACAGATACGCAGTATTTT.

V and J are TRBV28 and TRBJ2-1, with 10 bases matching TRBD2. Per germline, CDR1 MDHEN and CDR2 SYDVKM. This CDR3 region has 16 residues. The ends lost 6 bases at V and 5 bases at J; junction bases unmatched: 10. The CDR3 here is CASSWGGLAGDNEQFF. Here the CDR3 DNA reads TGTGCCAGCAGCTGGGGAGGGCTAGCGGGAGACAATGAGCAGTTCTTC.